Listed below are T cell receptor beta chains from one sample, sequenced in a study of T-cell memory formation after mild COVID-19. MiXCR was run by TCRdb on the 5' RACE reads, yielding one entry per CDR3 protein. This sample has fewer than 110,000 distinct CDR3 sequences, with roughly 14% found just once. The specimen was PBMCs or a T cell subset sorted from them (not recorded which). All receptors come from a young man who had mild COVID-19 (a few samples of this study predate the infection). Cell type and time point are not known. Each CDR3 is given with its conserved first and last residue. D genes are given only for firm matches. The size of a clone is reported for some rows only, either as once, few or many, or as a class for expanded clones.

d_call,j_call,clone_size,v_call,cdr3_length,cdr3_nt,cdr3_aa
-,TRBJ2-3,few,TRBV20-1,12,TGCAGTGCTCGTGCAGTCACAGATACGCAGTATTTT,CSARAVTDTQYF
TRBD1,TRBJ2-2,-,TRBV29-1,15,TGCAGCGCTGACAGGGACGGTCGACACACCGGGGAGCTGTTTTTT,CSADRDGRHTGELFF
-,TRBJ2-1,many,TRBV7-3,15,TGTGCCAGCAGCCTGGGGACCTCTAGGTACAATGAGCAGTTCTTC,CASSLGTSRYNEQFF
-,TRBJ1-2,-,TRBV12-3/TRBV12-4,16,TGTGCCAGCAGTTTAGGCGAGGACTTATTGCCTCGCGGCTACACCTTC,CASSLGEDLLPRGYTF
TRBD2,TRBJ2-4,few,TRBV4-3,17,TGCGCCAGCAGCGAGGCGGGACGGGGGGTAGCCAAAAACATTCAGTACTTC,CASSEAGRGVAKNIQYF
-,TRBJ2-5,many,TRBV5-1,13,TGCGCCAGCAGCTTGGCGGTATTGAAGACCCAGTACTTC,CASSLAVLKTQYF
-,TRBJ2-1,-,TRBV6-5,13,TGTGCCAGCAGTTACGACGGGTACAATGAGCAGTTCTTC,CASSYDGYNEQFF
-,TRBJ2-7,-,TRBV18,14,TGTGCCAGCTCAGAACAGTTCCCCGACTACGAGCAGTACTTC,CASSEQFPDYEQYF
-,TRBJ1-2,-,TRBV6-5,11,TGTGCCAGCAGTTCCGGCTATGGCTACACCTTC,CASSSGYGYTF
-,TRBJ1-1,few,TRBV11-2,14,TGTGCCAGCAGCGCCCCGGCCCGGGGCACTGAAGCTTTCTTT,CASSAPARGTEAFF
TRBD2,TRBJ2-4,-,TRBV5-1,15,TGCGCCAGCAGAGATGCTAGCGGGGGAAAAAACATTCAGTACTTC,CASRDASGGKNIQYF
TRBD2,TRBJ2-3,few,TRBV6-6,12,TGTGCCTCTAGCGGGGGCACAGATACGCAGTATTTT,CASSGGTDTQYF
-,TRBJ1-2,few,TRBV20-1,17,TGCAGTGCTAGAGATCGGGGGGAGGGGTCGTCCCAGGATGGCTACACCTTC,CSARDRGEGSSQDGYTF
-,TRBJ2-3,few,TRBV9,15,TGTGCCAGCAGCGTAGCTGGGGAACCCACAGATACGCAGTATTTT,CASSVAGEPTDTQYF
TRBD1,TRBJ1-1,-,TRBV7-9,12,TGTGCCAGCAGCTCGGACAGGGGAGAAGCTTTCTTT,CASSSDRGEAFF
TRBD2,TRBJ2-3,few,TRBV5-6,17,TGTGCCAGCAGCCTTAACCCCGGGGAGGGGAGCACAGATACGCAGTATTTT,CASSLNPGEGSTDTQYF
-,TRBJ1-1,-,TRBV4-1,15,TGCGCCAGCAGACACCCTGGGGGGTCGGGAACTGAAGCTTTCTTT,CASRHPGGSGTEAFF
TRBD2,TRBJ2-3,few,TRBV10-3,20,TGTGCCATCAGTGAGACAGCTCTAGCGGGGGGGCCGGGTAGGGCAGATACGCAGTATTTT,CAISETALAGGPGRADTQYF
-,TRBJ1-5,-,TRBV28,13,TGTGCCAGCAGGTCGGAGATACATCAGCCCCAGCATTTT,CASRSEIHQPQHF
TRBD1,TRBJ2-6,-,TRBV5-1,17,TGCGCCAGCAGCTTTCGACAGGGGGCAGTTGGGGCCAACGCCCTGACTTTC,CASSFRQGAVGANALTF
-,TRBJ2-1,few,TRBV5-5,12,TGTGCCAGCAGCGGCTTGAACAATGAGCAGTTCTTC,CASSGLNNEQFF
-,TRBJ1-2,few,TRBV2,13,TGTGCCAGCAGTGGGATGGCTAACTATGGCTACACCTTC,CASSGMANYGYTF
TRBD2,TRBJ2-5,few,TRBV11-2,17,TGTGCCAGCAGCTTAGTAGCAGGACTAGCGGGTCAAGAGACCCAGTACTTC,CASSLVAGLAGQETQYF
-,TRBJ1-2,few,TRBV4-3,13,TGCGCCAGCAGCCAAGGGATCCGCTATGGCTACACCTTC,CASSQGIRYGYTF
TRBD2,TRBJ2-5,-,TRBV5-1,18,TGCGCCAGCAGCTTGGAGTACTCAGCGGGGGGGCCGGGTGAGACCCAGTACTTC,CASSLEYSAGGPGETQYF
-,TRBJ1-6,-,TRBV21-1,15,TGTGCCAGCAGCAAAGGACAGGGGAATAATTCACCCCTCCACTTT,CASSKGQGNNSPLHF
-,TRBJ2-5,-,TRBV6-5,15,TGTGCCAGCAGTCCCCCTGCGGTATTTAGGAAGACCCAGTACTTC,CASSPPAVFRKTQYF
-,TRBJ2-3,few,TRBV29-1,12,TGCAGCGGTAACCGGCGCACAGATACGCAGTATTTT,CSGNRRTDTQYF
-,TRBJ2-5,many,TRBV11-2,11,TGTGCCAGCAGCTCCCGCCGGACCCAGTACTTC,CASSSRRTQYF
TRBD1,TRBJ1-4,few,TRBV6-6,14,TGTGCCAGCACCAAGGACAGGGCAGAGGAAAAACTGTTTTTT,CASTKDRAEEKLFF
-,TRBJ1-1,-,TRBV15,14,TGTGCCACCAGCACGACAGTGACGGTCACTGAAGCTTTCTTT,CATSTTVTVTEAFF